This TCR beta chain was sequenced for a study of control samples from healthy donors and cancer patients. This clone was seen only once. Sequencing was performed with immunoSEQ multiplex PCR; in TCRdb, only in-frame clones are kept and a portion is missing. In the table there are about 160,000 clones, 94% of which are singletons. The germline V gene encodes CDR1 LGHDT and CDR2 YNNKEL (reference sequence). The V gene lost 4 bases and the J gene lost 10 bases, with 25 bases spanning the gap. This CDR3 region has 16 residues. V and J are TRBV3-1 (or the pseudogene TRBV3-2) and TRBJ1-2, with D unclear. The sample comprised PBMCs. The source is a man aged 55 to 69 with colorectal cancer. The CDR3 here is CASSLSGKANLGTYTF. The CDR3 nucleotides are TGTGCCAGCAGCCTATCGGGTAAGGCCAATCTCGGAACCTACACCTTC.